These 20 T cell receptor beta chains were sequenced from one sample in a study of blood T cell repertoires in COVID-19. Profiled with immunoSEQ multiplex PCR; TCRdb holds only in-frame clones, not every one. The sample shows hundreds of thousands of clones, over 80% of them seen only once. Specimen: peripheral blood. All receptors derive from a woman in her 40s who had recovered from COVID-19.

This chain connects TRBV28 to TRBJ2-3, with 8 bases lining up with TRBD2. The CDR3 has 12 amino acids. Germline V gives CDR1 MDHEN, CDR2 SYDVKM. The junction had 0 bases not matched to a gene; V was cut back by 9 bases and J by 1 base. CDR3 sequence: CASSGGTDTQYF. In nucleotides, the CDR3 is TGTGCCAGTAGCGGGGGCACAGATACGCAGTATTTT.

The V and J genes are TRBV19 and TRBJ1-1, with D unresolved. Trimming stripped 4 bases from V and 4 bases from J, with 4 bases between. This CDR3 spans 11 amino acids. CDR1 is LNHDA and CDR2 is SQIVND in the germline V gene (reference sequence). The CDR3 nucleotides are TGTGCCAGTAGTACCGGCACTGAAGCTTTCTTT. It yields the protein CASSTGTEAFF. Complete variable domain (other parts from reference TRBV19 and TRBJ1-1): DGGITQSPKYLFRKEGQNVTLSCEQNLNHDAMYWYRQDPGQGLRLIYYSQIVNDFQKGDIAEGYSVSREKKESFPLTVTSAQKNPTAFYLCASSTGTEAFFGQGTRLTVV.

The chain has TRBV6-2 or TRBV6-3 and TRBJ2-3; TRBD1 agrees at 9 bases. The CDR3 runs to 16 residues. V lost 4 bases to trimming and J lost 4 bases; unmatched junction nucleotides: 9. CDR1 is MNHEY, CDR2 SVGEGT, per germline. The DNA of the CDR3 is TGTGCCAGCAGTTCCATAGACAGGGGGTTTTCAGATACGCAGTATTTT. Its protein is CASSSIDRGFSDTQYF.

V gene TRBV5-4 combines with J gene TRBJ2-4; D is uncertain. V was trimmed by 3 bases and J by 0 bases, leaving 10 bases between them. The CDR3 spans 15 residues. Germline lookup yields CDR1 SGHNT and CDR2 YYREEE (reference sequence). CDR3 bases: TGTGCCAGCAGCTCCTCGCGGCTAGCCAAAAACATTCAGTACTTC. Protein product: CASSSSRLAKNIQYF.

This chain connects TRBV4-1 to TRBJ1-6; a possible D gene is TRBD1 (5 bases). Germline lookup yields CDR1 MGHRA and CDR2 YSYEKL. This CDR3 contains 17 residues. V was cut by 1 base and J by 4 bases, with 14 bases left in between. The CDR3 spells CASSQVPDREYNSPLHF. Written as DNA, the CDR3 is TGCGCCAGCAGCCAAGTTCCCGACAGAGAGTATAATTCACCCCTCCACTTT.

In nucleotides, the CDR3 is TGTGCCATCAGGGGGACTCCTGAGGGGCTCTCTGGAAACACCATATATTTT. Protein product: CAIRGTPEGLSGNTIYF. The chain joins TRBV10-3 to TRBJ1-3; D perhaps matches TRBD1 (5 bases). CDR3 length: 17 amino acids. Germline CDR1 ENHRY, CDR2 SYGVKD. Trimming took 6 bases from V and 0 from J, leaving 18 bases between them.

The V call is TRBV5-6, the J call TRBJ1-1; tentatively, D is TRBD1 (5 bases). CDR1 SGHDT and CDR2 YYEEEE come from the germline V gene. The CDR3 contains 14 residues. The germline V and J ends were trimmed by 0 bases and 4 bases, with 10 bases remaining between them. As DNA, the CDR3 is TGTGCCAGCAGCTTGGGCAGGGCAAGCACTGAAGCTTTCTTT. Translated, it gives CASSLGRASTEAFF.

Turning to this clone: One end of the junction is discordant with germline, which a read error may explain. J is TRBJ2-7 and V is TRBV6-1; TRBD1 matches at 8 bases. From germline, CDR1 is MNHNS and CDR2 SASEGT. CDR3 length: 12 residues. CDR3 loop: CASSEWTGKVCF. DNA for the CDR3: TGTGCCAGCAGTGAGTGGACAGGGAAGGTTTGCTTC.

The chain couples TRBV5-4 to TRBJ2-7, with 7 bases identical to TRBD2. The CDR3 consists of 16 residues. The trim removed 0 bases at V and 0 bases at J, leaving 6 bases unmatched. Per germline, CDR1 SGHNT and CDR2 YYREEE (reference sequence). The CDR3 protein is CASSLVSSGSSYEQYF. CDR3 DNA sequence: TGTGCCAGCAGCTTGGTGTCTAGCGGAAGCTCCTACGAGCAGTACTTC.

Only one count was recorded for this clone. The chain has TRBV2 and TRBJ1-5, with 7 bases that match TRBD1. Germline values: CDR1 SNHLY, CDR2 FYNNEI. The CDR3 consists of 14 residues. Trimming took 4 bases from V and 5 from J; bases not matched to a gene: 5. The DNA of the CDR3 is TGTGCCAGCAGTGGGACAGGATCATATCAGCCCCAGCATTTT. Translating it yields CASSGTGSYQPQHF. Full variable domain (remainder filled in from reference TRBV2 and TRBJ1-5): EPEVTQTPSHQVTQMGQEVILRCVPISNHLYFYWYRQILGQKVEFLVSFYNNEISEKSEIFDDQFSVERPDGSNFTLKIRSTKLEDSAMYFCASSGTGSYQPQHFGDGTRLSIL.

The genes are TRBV11-1 and TRBJ2-2; a possible D gene is TRBD1 (5 bases). CDR1 and CDR2 from the germline V gene are SGHAT and FQDESV (reference sequence). The V and J ends lost 5 bases and 3 bases respectively, with 16 bases between them. This CDR3 is built from 16 residues. The CDR3 loop reads CASSLLRGRDTGELFF. The CDR3, as DNA: TGTGCCAGCAGCCTACTCCGAGGCAGGGACACCGGGGAGCTGTTTTTT.

The count of this clone is one. The chain uses TRBV12-5 and TRBJ2-5; D is uncertain. CDR1 and CDR2 from the germline V gene are LGHNT and FRNRAP. The V gene lost 5 bases and the J gene lost 1 base, with 11 bases spanning the gap. The CDR3 is 14 amino acids. The CDR3 DNA reads TGTGCTAGTGGTCCCCCCCGTATCCAAGAGACCCAGTACTTC. Amino acid sequence: CASGPPRIQETQYF.

V and J are TRBV5-4 and TRBJ1-1; no reliable D call. V was clipped by 5 bases and J by 0 bases, with 11 bases between them. The CDR3 has 14 amino acids. Germline CDR1 and CDR2: SGHNT and YYREEE (reference sequence). CDR3 sequence: CASRKQQMNTEAFF. The CDR3 DNA reads as TGTGCCAGCAGAAAGCAACAGATGAACACTGAAGCTTTCTTT.

The rearrangement links TRBV12-5 to TRBJ1-1, with a weak D call TRBD1 (5 bases). The germline V and J ends were trimmed by 1 base and 3 bases, with 12 bases remaining between them. The CDR3 runs 15 residues. Germline V gives CDR1 LGHNT, CDR2 FRNRAP. CDR3 DNA: TGTGCTAGTGGTTTGGCCCTACTCAGGGACACTGAAGCTTTCTTT. Protein sequence: CASGLALLRDTEAFF.

This clone was seen once. The gene calls are TRBV19 and TRBJ2-5; 10 bases align to TRBD1. With 5 bases clipped from V and 3 bases from J, the junction kept 9 bases outside the gene matches. The CDR3 is 16 residues long. The germline gives CDR1 LNHDA, CDR2 SQIVND (reference sequence). The CDR3 DNA reads TGTGCCAGTAGTTGGCGGGACAGGGGAAACAAAGAGACCCAGTACTTC. It codes for CASSWRDRGNKETQYF.

This chain uses TRBV5-1 with TRBJ2-2; 9 bases are a match to TRBD2. CDR1 is SGHRS, CDR2 YFSETQ, per germline. The length of the CDR3 is 15 residues. The junction had 0 bases not matched to a gene; V was cut back by 2 bases and J by 1 base. This CDR3 reads CASSFSGGNTGELFF. The DNA for the CDR3 is TGCGCCAGCAGCTTTAGCGGGGGGAACACCGGGGAGCTGTTTTTT.

This clone showed up just a few times. V gene TRBV7-9 combines with J gene TRBJ1-3, with 9 bases matching TRBD1. The CDR3 covers 19 residues. Looked up from germline, CDR1 is SEHNR and CDR2 is FQNEAQ (reference sequence). V dropped 5 bases and J dropped 0; count of bases not matched to a gene: 14. CDR3 in amino acids: CASSRRDRVTPPSGNTIYF. The CDR3 coding sequence is TGTGCCAGCAGCCGCCGGGACAGGGTTACCCCTCCCTCTGGAAACACCATATATTTT. Based on the CDR3 plus reference TRBV7-9 and TRBJ1-3, the full variable domain is DTGVSQNPRHKITKRGQNVTFRCDPISEHNRLYWYRQTLGQGPEFLTYFQNEAQLEKSRLLSDRFSAERPKGSFSTLEIQRTEQGDSAMYLCASSRRDRVTPPSGNTIYFGEGSWLTVV.

The V and J genes are TRBV18 and TRBJ2-3; TRBD1 matches at 9 bases. Germline V gives CDR1 KGHSH, CDR2 LQKENI. The CDR3 covers 15 residues. Unmatched junction bases numbered 6, after V lost 4 bases and J lost 4 bases. In DNA form, the CDR3 reads TGTGCCAGCTCACTTACGACAGGGGGGTCAGATACGCAGTATTTT. Residues: CASSLTTGGSDTQYF.

The chain recombines TRBV5-4 with TRBJ1-2; maybe TRBD1 (5 bases). V shed 4 bases and J shed 5 bases, with 12 bases lying between them. The CDR3 has 13 residues. In germline, CDR1 is SGHNT, CDR2 YYREEE (reference sequence). CDR3 protein: CASSVVGGYGYTF. The CDR3 DNA reads TGTGCCAGCAGCGTTGTGGGGGGGTATGGCTACACCTTC.

This clone was seen a handful of times. The genes are TRBV19 and TRBJ1-1, with a tentative D call TRBD1 (5 bases). This CDR3 spans 14 amino acids. Per germline, CDR1 LNHDA and CDR2 SQIVND (reference sequence). V lost 7 bases, J lost 1 base, and 13 bases lay in between. The CDR3 loop is CASTSRVPNTEAFF. The CDR3 coding sequence is TGTGCCAGTACCTCCAGGGTCCCGAACACTGAAGCTTTCTTT.